This TCR beta chain comes out of a study of OX40 agonist ivuxolimab in advanced cancers. Looking at the study overall: The study treated patients with ivuxolimab, an agonistic anti-OX40 (CD134) antibody. People in dose escalation had one of these cancers: hepatocellular carcinoma, melanoma, renal cell or head and neck cancer.

Exclusion of a patient followed from autoimmune disease history or systemic immunosuppression. As regards this clone: Its specificity is not known.

Study-level results: The average count of expanded clones was higher among CD8+ T cells than among CD4+.

Using immunoSEQ multiplex PCR, the repertoire was profiled, and TCRdb retains in-frame clones only, with some absent. The sample lists tens of thousands of clones, around 87% occurring once. V was pared by 6 bases and J by 2 bases, with 7 bases of the junction left unmatched. Germline assignment: CDR1 KGHSH and CDR2 LQKENI. CDR3 length equals 15 residues. The specimen was CD4+ or CD8+ T cells sorted from blood, collected in a trial of the OX40 agonist ivuxolimab. The chain uses TRBV18 and TRBJ2-7; 10 bases line up with TRBD2. The receptor comes from an adult with an advanced solid tumor such as melanoma, head and neck, liver or kidney cancer. The CDR3 DNA is TGTGCCAGCTCCATAGCGGGGGGCAAGACCTACGAGCAGTACTTC. Protein sequence: CASSIAGGKTYEQYF.